A selection of T cell receptor beta chains follows, all from one sample in a study of cytomegalovirus exposure and HLA in healthy donors. The assay was immunoSEQ multiplex PCR, and TCRdb's table has in-frame clones only and misses some. The data show about 150,000 clones, over 70% seen once. The source material was PBMCs. Receptor source: a man in his thirties or forties in good health and CMV-seropositive. CDR3s leave out the opening cysteine and the closing phenylalanine or tryptophan.

ASSVTGDYGYT	TRBV10-2	TRBJ1-2
ASSLDGGRAYRPTQY	TRBV7-2	TRBJ2-3
ASSFRQGDGYT	TRBV27	TRBJ1-2
ASSPRTGYEQY	TRBV7-8	TRBJ2-7
ASSPSQGMNIQY	TRBV4-2	TRBJ2-4
ASSIPGQSSYEQY	TRBV19	TRBJ2-7
ASSLVRGGSYEQY	TRBV11-2	TRBJ2-7
ASSEAGGTGGNNEQF	TRBV6-1	TRBJ2-1
ASRRQANTGELF	TRBV11-2	TRBJ2-2
ASSVLKGQGIYEQY	TRBV2	TRBJ2-7
ASSRTGGGSYEQY	TRBV18	TRBJ2-7
ASSFSGGVYNEQF	TRBV7-2	TRBJ2-1
ASSVGLVSEQF	TRBV7-9	TRBJ2-1
ASSTGAGTEAF	TRBV27	TRBJ1-1
ASSFPGGVGGNTIY	TRBV9	TRBJ1-3
ASSLTQSTEAF	TRBV7-3	TRBJ1-1
ASSLDGGVENIQY	TRBV7-2	TRBJ2-4
ASSQDFSSGAYNEQF	TRBV4-3	TRBJ2-1
ASSPLGSGPTDTQY	TRBV18	TRBJ2-3
ATSRDPGQGYEKLF	TRBV15	TRBJ1-4
ASSFFRTGSDTQY	TRBV28	TRBJ2-3
ASSESTSGSWFYEQY	TRBV10-2	TRBJ2-7
ASSQSRQWRLDGRYEQY	TRBV14	TRBJ2-7
ASSFGGAGYEQY	TRBV7-3	TRBJ2-7
ASKGRGVTEAF	TRBV19	TRBJ1-1
ASRSVGRNGYT	TRBV6-5	TRBJ1-2
ASSYRLAGYNEQF	TRBV6-5	TRBJ2-1
ASSLVGAAQHGYT	TRBV11-3	TRBJ1-2
ASSLGTRGKETQY	TRBV27	TRBJ2-5
ASSMGQGNQPQH	TRBV19	TRBJ1-5
ASSQVNPHRQTIGGNYGYT	TRBV14	TRBJ1-2
ASSLGPAFEQY	TRBV7-9	TRBJ2-7
ASSPRLGVYEQY	TRBV7-6	TRBJ2-7
ASSANRPGPEAF	TRBV5-6	TRBJ1-1
ASKTGTGGYTGELF	TRBV7-2	TRBJ2-2
ASTPLAGQPQH	TRBV6-6	TRBJ1-5
AWRTSGSLGEQY	TRBV30	TRBJ2-7